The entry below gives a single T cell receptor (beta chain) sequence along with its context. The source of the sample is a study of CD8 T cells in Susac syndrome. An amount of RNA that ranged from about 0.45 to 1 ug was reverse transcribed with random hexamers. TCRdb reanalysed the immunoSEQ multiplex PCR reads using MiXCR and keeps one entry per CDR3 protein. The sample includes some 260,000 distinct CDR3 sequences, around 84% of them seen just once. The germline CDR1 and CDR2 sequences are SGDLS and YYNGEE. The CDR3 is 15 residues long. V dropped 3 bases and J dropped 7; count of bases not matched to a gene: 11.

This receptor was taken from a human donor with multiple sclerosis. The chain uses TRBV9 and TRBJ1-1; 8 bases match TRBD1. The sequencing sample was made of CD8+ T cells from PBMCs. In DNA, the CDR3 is TGTGCCAGCAGCGCGGCCGGACAGGGACGGGATGAAGCTTTCTTT. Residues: CASSAAGQGRDEAFF.